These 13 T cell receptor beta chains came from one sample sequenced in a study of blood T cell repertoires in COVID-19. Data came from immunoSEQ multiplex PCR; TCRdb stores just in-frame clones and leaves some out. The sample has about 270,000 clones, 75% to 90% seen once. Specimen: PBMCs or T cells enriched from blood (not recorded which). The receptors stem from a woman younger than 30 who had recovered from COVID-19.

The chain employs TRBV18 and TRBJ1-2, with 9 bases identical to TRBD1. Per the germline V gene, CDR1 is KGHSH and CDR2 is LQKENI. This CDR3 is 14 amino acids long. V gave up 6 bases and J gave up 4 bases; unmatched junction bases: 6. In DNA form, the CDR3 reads TGTGCCAGCTCGCCGCCGGGACAGGGCTATGGCTACACCTTC. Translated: CASSPPGQGYGYTF.

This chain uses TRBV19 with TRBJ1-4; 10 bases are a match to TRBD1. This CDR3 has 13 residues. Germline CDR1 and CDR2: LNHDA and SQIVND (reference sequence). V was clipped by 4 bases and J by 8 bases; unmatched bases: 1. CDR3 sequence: CASSRDRGEKLFF. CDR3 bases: TGTGCCAGTAGTAGGGACAGGGGAGAAAAACTGTTTTTT.

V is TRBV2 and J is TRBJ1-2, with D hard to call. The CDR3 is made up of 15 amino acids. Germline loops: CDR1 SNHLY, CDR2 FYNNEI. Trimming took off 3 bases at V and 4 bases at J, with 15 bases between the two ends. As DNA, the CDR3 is TGTGCCAGCAGTGAGGGGAGGCAGGCGGGCTATGGCTACACCTTC. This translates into CASSEGRQAGYGYTF. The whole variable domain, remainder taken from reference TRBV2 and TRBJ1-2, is EPEVTQTPSHQVTQMGQEVILRCVPISNHLYFYWYRQILGQKVEFLVSFYNNEISEKSEIFDDQFSVERPDGSNFTLKIRSTKLEDSAMYFCASSEGRQAGYGYTFGSGTRLTVV.

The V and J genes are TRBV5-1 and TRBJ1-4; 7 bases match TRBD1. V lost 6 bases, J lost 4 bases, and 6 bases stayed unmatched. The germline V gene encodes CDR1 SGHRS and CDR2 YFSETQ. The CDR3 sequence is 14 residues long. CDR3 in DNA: TGCGCCAGCACCCCCGGGACAGTTAATGAAAAACTGTTTTTT. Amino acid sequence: CASTPGTVNEKLFF.

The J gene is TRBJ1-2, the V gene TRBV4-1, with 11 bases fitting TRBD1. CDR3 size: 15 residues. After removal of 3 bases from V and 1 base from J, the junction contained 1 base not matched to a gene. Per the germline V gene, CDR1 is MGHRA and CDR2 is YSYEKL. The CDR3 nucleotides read TGCGCCAGCAGCCAGGGGACAGGGGGTAACTATGGCTACACCTTC. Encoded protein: CASSQGTGGNYGYTF.

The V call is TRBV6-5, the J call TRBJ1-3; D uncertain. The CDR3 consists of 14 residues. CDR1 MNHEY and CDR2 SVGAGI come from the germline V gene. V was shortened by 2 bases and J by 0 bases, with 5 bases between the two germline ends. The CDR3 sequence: CASSYGGSGNTIYF. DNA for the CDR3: TGTGCCAGCAGTTACGGCGGCTCTGGAAACACCATATATTTT.

This CDR3 reads CASSPSPGETQYF. CDR3 in DNA: TGTGCCAGCAGCCCCTCCCCCGGGGAGACCCAGTACTTC. V and J are TRBV3-1 (or the pseudogene TRBV3-2) and TRBJ2-5; no firm D call. CDR3 length: 13 amino acids. Germline loops: CDR1 LGHDT, CDR2 YNNKEL (reference sequence). Trimming took 4 bases from V and 5 from J, leaving 11 bases between them.

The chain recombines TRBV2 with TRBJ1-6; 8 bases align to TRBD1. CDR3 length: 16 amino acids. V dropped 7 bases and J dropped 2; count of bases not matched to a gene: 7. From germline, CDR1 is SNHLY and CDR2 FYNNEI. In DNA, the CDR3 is TGTGCCAGCAACCTTCCAGGGGGCGCCTATAATTCACCCCTCCACTTT. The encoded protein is CASNLPGGAYNSPLHF.

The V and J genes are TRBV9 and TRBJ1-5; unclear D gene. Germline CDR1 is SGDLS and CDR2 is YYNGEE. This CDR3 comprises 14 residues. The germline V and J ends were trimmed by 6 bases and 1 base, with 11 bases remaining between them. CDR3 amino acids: CASTSGASNQPQHF. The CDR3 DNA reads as TGTGCCAGCACGTCGGGTGCGAGCAATCAGCCCCAGCATTTT.

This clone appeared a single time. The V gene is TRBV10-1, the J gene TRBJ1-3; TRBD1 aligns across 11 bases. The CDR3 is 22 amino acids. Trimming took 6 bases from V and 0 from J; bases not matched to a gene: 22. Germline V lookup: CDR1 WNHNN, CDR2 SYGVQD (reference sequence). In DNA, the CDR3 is TGCGCCAGCAGCCGCCCCCGGGACAGGGGGTCGCCGGTTTTCCTCTCTGGAAACACCATATATTTT. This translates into CASSRPRDRGSPVFLSGNTIYF.

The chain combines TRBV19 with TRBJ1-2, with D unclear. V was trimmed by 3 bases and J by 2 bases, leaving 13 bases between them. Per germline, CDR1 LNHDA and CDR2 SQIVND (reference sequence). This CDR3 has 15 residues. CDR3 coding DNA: TGTGCCAGTAGTATGGGAGGTGTTTCCAACTATGGCTACACCTTC. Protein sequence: CASSMGGVSNYGYTF.

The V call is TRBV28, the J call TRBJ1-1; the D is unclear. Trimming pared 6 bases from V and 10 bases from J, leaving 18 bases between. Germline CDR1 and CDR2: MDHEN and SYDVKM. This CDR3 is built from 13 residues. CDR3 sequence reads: CASSHPTPLLAFF. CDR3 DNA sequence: TGTGCCAGCAGCCACCCTACTCCCCTTTTAGCTTTCTTT.

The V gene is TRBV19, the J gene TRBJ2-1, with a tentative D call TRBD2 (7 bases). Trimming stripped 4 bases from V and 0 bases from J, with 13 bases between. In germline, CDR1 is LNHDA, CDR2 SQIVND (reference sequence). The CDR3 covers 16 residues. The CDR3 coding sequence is TGTGCCAGTAGTAAAGGCGGGGGCCCCTCCTACAATGAGCAGTTCTTC. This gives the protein CASSKGGGPSYNEQFF.